This record covers a single TCR beta chain. Its target is unknown. The CDR3 consists of 14 residues. Per the germline V gene, CDR1 is MNHEY and CDR2 is SVGAGI. Trimming removed 6 bases at V and 5 bases at J, with 16 bases between. This sample is part of a study of T cell responses to AZD1222 COVID-19 vaccine. Across the whole study: Pooled in the analysis were second doses at about 4 or about 12 weeks.

General study points: Recipients of two AZD1222 doses showed rising Spike-specific TCR breadth and depth. In the spike-specific TCR repertoire, nearly half reportedly target unmutated variant regions. Donor demographics were predominantly white British with a female majority; clonal diversity may be underestimated.

Method: immunoSEQ multiplex PCR; TCRdb's copy keeps in-frame clones and lacks some. The sample consists of roughly 140,000 clones, 90% of them appearing once. This rearrangement joins TRBV6-5 to TRBJ2-5; possibly TRBD2 for D (5 bases). The sequencing here drew on peripheral blood, taken on day 0 of AZD1222 vaccination. This TCR came from an adult in good health. This chain's CDR3 is CASRGDWRGETQYF. DNA of the CDR3: TGTGCCAGCAGGGGTGACTGGAGAGGGGAGACCCAGTACTTC.